This T cell receptor (beta chain) was identified in a study of shared T cell receptors in the human thymus. Assay used: immunoSEQ multiplex PCR; TCRdb lists only in-frame clones, some missing. The sample yields over 350,000 clones, 85% to 95% seen once. CDR1 and CDR2 (germline): SNHLY, FYNNEI. V dropped 6 bases and J dropped 5 bases, with 17 bases sitting between them. This CDR3 spans 14 amino acids. The sequence was obtained from a human donor. Material for sequencing was thymocytes. The V gene is TRBV2, the J gene TRBJ2-7, with D unresolved. Here the CDR3 reads CASSAFNGRHEQYF. CDR3 sequence (DNA): TGTGCCAGCAGCGCTTTTAATGGGCGCCACGAGCAGTACTTC.